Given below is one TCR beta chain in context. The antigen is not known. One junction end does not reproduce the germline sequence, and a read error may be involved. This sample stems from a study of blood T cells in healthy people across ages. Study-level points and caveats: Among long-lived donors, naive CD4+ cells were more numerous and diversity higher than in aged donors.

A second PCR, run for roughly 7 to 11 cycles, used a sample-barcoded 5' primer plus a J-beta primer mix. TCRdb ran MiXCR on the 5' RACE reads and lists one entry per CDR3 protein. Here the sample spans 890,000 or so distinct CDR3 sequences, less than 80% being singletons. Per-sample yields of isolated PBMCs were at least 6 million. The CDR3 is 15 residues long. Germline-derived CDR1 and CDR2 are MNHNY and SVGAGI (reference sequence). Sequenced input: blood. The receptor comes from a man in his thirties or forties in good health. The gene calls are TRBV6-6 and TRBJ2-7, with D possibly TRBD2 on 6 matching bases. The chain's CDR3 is CASSYSGEAHYEQYF. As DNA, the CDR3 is TGTGCCAGTAGTTACTCGGGAGAGGCCCACTACGAGCAGTACTTC.